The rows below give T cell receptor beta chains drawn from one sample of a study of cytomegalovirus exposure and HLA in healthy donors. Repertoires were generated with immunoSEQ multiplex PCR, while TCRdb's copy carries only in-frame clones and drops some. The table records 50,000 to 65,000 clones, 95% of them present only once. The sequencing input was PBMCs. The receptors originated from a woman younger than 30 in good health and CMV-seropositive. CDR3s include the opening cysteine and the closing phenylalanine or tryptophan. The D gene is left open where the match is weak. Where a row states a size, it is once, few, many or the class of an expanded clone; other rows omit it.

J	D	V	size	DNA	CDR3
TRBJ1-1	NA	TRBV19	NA	TGTGCCACCGAGTCGGGGGGCGCGCATACTGAAGCTTTCTTT	CATESGGAHTEAFF
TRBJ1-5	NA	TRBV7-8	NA	TGTGCCAGCAGCCCCAGGTTTCGCAATCAGCCCCAGCATTTT	CASSPRFRNQPQHF
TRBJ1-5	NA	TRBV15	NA	TGTGCCACCAGCAGAGAGAGGGGGAGCGGGACTAGCAATCAGCCCCAGCATTTT	CATSRERGSGTSNQPQHF
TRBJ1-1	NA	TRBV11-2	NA	TGTGCCAGCAGCTCGACAAGGAACACTGAAGCTTTCTTT	CASSSTRNTEAFF
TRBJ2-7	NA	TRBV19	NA	TGTGCCAGTAGTAGGGGCCAGTACGAGCAGTACTTC	CASSRGQYEQYF
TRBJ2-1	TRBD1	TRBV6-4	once	TGTGCCAGCAGCCCGGACAGGGCATTATTCTATGAGCAGTTCTTC	CASSPDRALFYEQFF
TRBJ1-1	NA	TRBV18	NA	TGTGCCAGTCAACCTGAGGGGAACACTGAAGCTTTCTTT	CASQPEGNTEAFF
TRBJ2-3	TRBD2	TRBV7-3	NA	TGTGCCAGCAGCCAATTAGCGGGTAGCACAGATACGCAGTATTTT	CASSQLAGSTDTQYF
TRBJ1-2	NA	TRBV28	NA	TGTGCCAGCAGTTTGGTGAAAGCAAACTATGGCTACACCTTC	CASSLVKANYGYTF
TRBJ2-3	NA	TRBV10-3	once	TGTGCCATCAGTGCGATCGAGGGCGTGGCAGATACGCAGTATTTT	CAISAIEGVADTQYF
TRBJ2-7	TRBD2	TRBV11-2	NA	TGTGCCAGCAGCTTAGTAGCGGGGGTAGCCTCCTACGAGCAGTACTTC	CASSLVAGVASYEQYF
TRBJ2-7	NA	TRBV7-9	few	TGTGCCAGCAGCTCAACAGGGTACGAGCAGTACTTC	CASSSTGYEQYF
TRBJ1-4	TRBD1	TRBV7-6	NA	TGTGCCAGCAGCACACACAGGGGGGCCCTTAATGAAAAACTGTTTTTT	CASSTHRGALNEKLFF
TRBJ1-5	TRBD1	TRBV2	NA	TGTGCCAGTGAGAGGGACAGGGGGACTGGCCAGCCCCAGCATTTT	CASERDRGTGQPQHF
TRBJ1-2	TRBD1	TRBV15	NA	TGTGCCACCAGCTTCATACAGGGGTACGGCTACACCTTC	CATSFIQGYGYTF
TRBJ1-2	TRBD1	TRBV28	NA	TGTGCCACCGACAGGGGAAACGAACTCCACTATGGCTACACCTTC	CATDRGNELHYGYTF
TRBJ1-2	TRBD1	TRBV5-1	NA	TGCGCCAGCAGCCCGGGACAGAACTATGGCTACACCTTC	CASSPGQNYGYTF
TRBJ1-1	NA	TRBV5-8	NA	TGTGCCGGACTGTGGGCGGAATACACTGAAGCTTTCTTT	CAGLWAEYTEAFF
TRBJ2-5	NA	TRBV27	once	TGTGCCAGCAGTTTACAGGACAACCAAGAGACCCAGTACTTC	CASSLQDNQETQYF
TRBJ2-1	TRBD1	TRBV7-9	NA	TGTGCCAGCACCTCACCGACAGGGGGACCCTACAATGAGCAGTTCTTC	CASTSPTGGPYNEQFF
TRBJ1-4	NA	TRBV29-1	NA	TGCAGCGTTGGAGTTTATAATGAAAAACTGTTTTTT	CSVGVYNEKLFF
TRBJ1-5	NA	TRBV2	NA	TGTGCCAGCAGCCGAAAGGTCAGGGGTAGCAATCAGCCCCAGCATTTT	CASSRKVRGSNQPQHF
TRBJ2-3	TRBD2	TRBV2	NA	TGTGCCAGCAGCCGCGGGAGGGGCACAGATACGCAGTATTTT	CASSRGRGTDTQYF
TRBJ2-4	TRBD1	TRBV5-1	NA	TGCGCCAGCAGCTTGGGGACAGGAGCCAAAAACATTCAGTACTTC	CASSLGTGAKNIQYF
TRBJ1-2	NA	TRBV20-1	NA	TGCAGTGCTAGGGAGGGGCGCGGCTACACCTTC	CSAREGRGYTF